This T cell receptor (beta chain) stems from a study of cytomegalovirus exposure and HLA in healthy donors. This clone was seen more than once but under ten times. The table came from immunoSEQ multiplex PCR; TCRdb's copy has only in-frame clones and leaves some out. The table shows 110,000 to 150,000 clones, with approximately 92% occurring only once. Germline V gene lookup returns CDR1 SEHNR and CDR2 FQNEAQ (reference sequence). V was clipped by 6 bases and J by 6 bases, with 11 bases between them. The CDR3 extends over 12 amino acids. The chain employs TRBV7-9 and TRBJ1-2; maybe TRBD1 (5 bases). The sequenced sample was PBMCs. The sequence came from a woman aged 18-29 years in good health and CMV-seropositive. The CDR3: CASSRDYNGYTF. The DNA for the CDR3 is TGTGCCAGCAGTCGGGACTACAATGGCTACACCTTC.